This TCR beta chain was identified in a study of T cell responses to AZD1222 COVID-19 vaccine. Regarding the study as a whole: The span of vaccine-associated CD4 TCRs extended across spike, with dominance at 160-218 and 743-854. With two AZD1222 doses given, Spike-specific TCR breadth and depth both rose. Close to half of spike-specific TCRs reportedly recognize unmutated variant regions.

In the case of this clone: The antigen remains undetermined.

J gave up 5 bases and V 5 bases, and 4 bases lay outside the gene matches. The CDR3 sequence is 16 residues long. Per germline, CDR1 SGHVS and CDR2 FQNEAQ. Measured with immunoSEQ multiplex PCR; TCRdb has only the in-frame clones, and not every one. There are about 130,000 clones in the sample; about 90% occur only once, and 2.5% to 4% lies in the top ten. The receptor comes from an adult who received the AZD1222 COVID-19 vaccine. The gene calls are TRBV7-8 and TRBJ1-6; 12 nucleotides align to TRBD1. The source was peripheral blood, collected 28 days after the second AZD1222 dose. The CDR3 nucleotides are TGTGCCAGCAGCCAGGGACAGGGGGCCCATAATTCACCCCTCCACTTT. As protein: CASSQGQGAHNSPLHF. The full variable domain, rest sourced from reference TRBV7-8 and TRBJ1-6, is GAGVSQSPRYKVAKRGQDVALRCDPISGHVSLFWYQQALGQGPEFLTYFQNEAQLDKSGLPSDRFFAERPEGSVSTLKIQRTQQEDSAVYLCASSQGQGAHNSPLHFGNGTRLTVT.